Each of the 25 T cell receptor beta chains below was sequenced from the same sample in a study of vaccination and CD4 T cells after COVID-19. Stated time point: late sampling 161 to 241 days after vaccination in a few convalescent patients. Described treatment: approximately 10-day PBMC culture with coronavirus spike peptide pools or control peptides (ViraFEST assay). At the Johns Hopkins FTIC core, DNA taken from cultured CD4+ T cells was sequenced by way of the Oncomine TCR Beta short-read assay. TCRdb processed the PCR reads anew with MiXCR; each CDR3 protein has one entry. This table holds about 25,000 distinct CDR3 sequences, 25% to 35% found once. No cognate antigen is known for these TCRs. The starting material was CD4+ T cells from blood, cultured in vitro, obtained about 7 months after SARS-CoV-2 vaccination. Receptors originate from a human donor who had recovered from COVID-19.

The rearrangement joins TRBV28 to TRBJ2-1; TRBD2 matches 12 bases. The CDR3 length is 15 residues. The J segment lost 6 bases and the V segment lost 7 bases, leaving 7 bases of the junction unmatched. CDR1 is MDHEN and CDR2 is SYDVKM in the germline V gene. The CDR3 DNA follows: TGTGCCAGCAACTTACTAGCGGGAGGTTTCAATGAGCAGTTCTTC. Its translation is CASNLLAGGFNEQFF. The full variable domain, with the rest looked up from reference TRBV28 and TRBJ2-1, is DVKVTQSSRYLVKRTGEKVFLECVQDMDHENMFWYRQDPGLGLRLIYFSYDVKMKEKGDIPEGYSVSREKKERFSLILESASTNQTSMYLCASNLLAGGFNEQFFGPGTRLTVL.

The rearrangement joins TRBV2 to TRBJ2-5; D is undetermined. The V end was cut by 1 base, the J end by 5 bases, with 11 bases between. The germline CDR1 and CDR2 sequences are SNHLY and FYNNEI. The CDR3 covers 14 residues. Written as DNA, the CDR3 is TGTGCCAGCAGTGAAGGAGGTAGTATGGAGACCCAGTACTTC. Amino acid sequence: CASSEGGSMETQYF.

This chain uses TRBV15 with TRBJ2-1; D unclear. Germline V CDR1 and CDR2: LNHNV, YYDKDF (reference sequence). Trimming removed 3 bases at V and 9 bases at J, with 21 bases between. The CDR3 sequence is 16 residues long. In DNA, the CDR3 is TGTGCCACCAGCAGCCCGTTTTCCCCCCATCCCCCTGAGCAGTTCTTC. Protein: CATSSPFSPHPPEQFF.

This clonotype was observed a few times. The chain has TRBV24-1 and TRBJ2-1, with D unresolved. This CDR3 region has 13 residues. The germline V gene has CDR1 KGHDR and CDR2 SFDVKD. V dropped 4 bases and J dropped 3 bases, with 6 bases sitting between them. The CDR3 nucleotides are TGTGCCACCAGTGAACAGTACTACAATGAGCAGTTCTTC. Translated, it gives CATSEQYYNEQFF.

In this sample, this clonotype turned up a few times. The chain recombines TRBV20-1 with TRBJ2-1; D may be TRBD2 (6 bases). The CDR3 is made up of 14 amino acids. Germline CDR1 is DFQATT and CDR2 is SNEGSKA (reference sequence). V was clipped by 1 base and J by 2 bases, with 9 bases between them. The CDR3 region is CSARVPGAYNEQFF. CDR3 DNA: TGCAGTGCTAGAGTACCGGGGGCCTACAATGAGCAGTTCTTC.

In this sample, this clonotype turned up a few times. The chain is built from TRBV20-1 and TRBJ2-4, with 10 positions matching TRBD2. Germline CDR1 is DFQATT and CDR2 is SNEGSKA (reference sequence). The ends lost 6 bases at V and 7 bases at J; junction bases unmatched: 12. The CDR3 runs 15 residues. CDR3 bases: TGCAGTGCCCCCCGGAGCGGGAGGGCCGGGAACATTCAGTACTTC. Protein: CSAPRSGRAGNIQYF.

Here the CDR3 reads CAGRLTPYNEQFF. CDR3 nucleotide sequence: TGTGCGGGGCGCCTTACGCCATACAATGAGCAGTTCTTC. The chain employs TRBV6-2 or TRBV6-3 and TRBJ2-1; D may be TRBD1 (5 bases). This CDR3 region has 13 residues. Germline CDR1 is MNHEY and CDR2 is SVGEGT.

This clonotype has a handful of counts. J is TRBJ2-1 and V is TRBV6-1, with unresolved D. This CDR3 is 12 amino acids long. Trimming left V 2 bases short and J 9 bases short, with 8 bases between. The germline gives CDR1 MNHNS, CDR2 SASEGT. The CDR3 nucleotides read TGTGCCAGCAGTGAAACAAGTGGTGAGCAGTTCTTC. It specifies CASSETSGEQFF.

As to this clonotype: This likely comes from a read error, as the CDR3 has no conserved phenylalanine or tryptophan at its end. The CDR3 spells CSARAPYIRSRGYEQYL. The CDR3 DNA is TGCAGTGCTAGAGCACCCTATATTAGGAGTCGTGGCTACGAGCAGTACCTC. The chain joins TRBV20-1 to TRBJ2-7; no reliable D call. Trimming shortened V by 1 base and J by 3 bases, and 22 bases separated the two germline ends. The CDR3 runs 17 residues. The V gene's germline CDR1 is DFQATT and CDR2 SNEGSKA (reference sequence).

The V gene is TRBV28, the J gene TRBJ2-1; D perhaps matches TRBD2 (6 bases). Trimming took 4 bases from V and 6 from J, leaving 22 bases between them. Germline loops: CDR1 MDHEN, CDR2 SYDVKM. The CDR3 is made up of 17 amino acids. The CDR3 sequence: CASSSGGLDPHLNEQFF. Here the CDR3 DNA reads TGTGCCAGCAGTTCCGGGGGACTCGACCCACACCTCAATGAGCAGTTCTTC.

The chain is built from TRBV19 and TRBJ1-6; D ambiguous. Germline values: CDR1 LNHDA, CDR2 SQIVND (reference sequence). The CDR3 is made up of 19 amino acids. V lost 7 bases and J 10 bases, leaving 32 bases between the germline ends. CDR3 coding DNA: TGTGCCAGTAAAGACCGCCCGGACGGTGGACTCTTTCCTAGATCACCCCTCCACTTT. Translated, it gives CASKDRPDGGLFPRSPLHF. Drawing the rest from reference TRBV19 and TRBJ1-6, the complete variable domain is DGGITQSPKYLFRKEGQNVTLSCEQNLNHDAMYWYRQDPGQGLRLIYYSQIVNDFQKGDIAEGYSVSREKKESFPLTVTSAQKNPTAFYLCASKDRPDGGLFPRSPLHFGNGTRLTVT.

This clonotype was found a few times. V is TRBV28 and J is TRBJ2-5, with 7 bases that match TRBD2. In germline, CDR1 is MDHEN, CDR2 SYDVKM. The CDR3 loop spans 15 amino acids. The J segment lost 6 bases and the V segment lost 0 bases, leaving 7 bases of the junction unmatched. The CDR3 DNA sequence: TGTGCCAGCAGTTTATGGGGCGGGAGCGGAAAGACCCAGTACTTC. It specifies CASSLWGGSGKTQYF.

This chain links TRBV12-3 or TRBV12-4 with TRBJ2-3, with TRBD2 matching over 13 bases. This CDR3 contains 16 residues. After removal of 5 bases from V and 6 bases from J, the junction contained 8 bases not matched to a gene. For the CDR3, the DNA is TGTGCCAGCAGTGCCCGGACTAGCGGGAGTAGTGATACGCAGTATTTT. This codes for CASSARTSGSSDTQYF.

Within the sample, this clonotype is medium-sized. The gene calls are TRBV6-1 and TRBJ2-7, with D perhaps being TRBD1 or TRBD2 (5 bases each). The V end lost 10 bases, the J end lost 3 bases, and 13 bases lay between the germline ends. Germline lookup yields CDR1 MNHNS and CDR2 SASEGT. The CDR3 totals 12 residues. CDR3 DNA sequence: TGTGCCACCTCCCGGGACGGCTACGAGCAGTACTTC. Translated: CATSRDGYEQYF.

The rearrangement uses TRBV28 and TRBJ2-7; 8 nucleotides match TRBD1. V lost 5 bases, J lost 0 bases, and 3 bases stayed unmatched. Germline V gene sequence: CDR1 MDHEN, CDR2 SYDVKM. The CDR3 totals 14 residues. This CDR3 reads CASSPTGGSYEQYF. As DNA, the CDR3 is TGTGCCAGCAGTCCTACAGGGGGCTCCTACGAGCAGTACTTC.

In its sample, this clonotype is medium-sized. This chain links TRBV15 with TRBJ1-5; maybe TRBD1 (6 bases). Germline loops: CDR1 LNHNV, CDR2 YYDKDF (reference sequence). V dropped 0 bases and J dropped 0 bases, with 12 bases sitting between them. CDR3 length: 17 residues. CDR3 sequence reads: CATSREGGLYSNQPQHF. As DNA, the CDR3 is TGTGCCACCAGCAGAGAGGGGGGCCTCTATAGCAATCAGCCCCAGCATTTT.

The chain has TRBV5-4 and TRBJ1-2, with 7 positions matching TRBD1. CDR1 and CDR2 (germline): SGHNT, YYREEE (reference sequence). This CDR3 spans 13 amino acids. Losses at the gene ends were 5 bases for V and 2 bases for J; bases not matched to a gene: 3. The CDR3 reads CASRRQGNYGYTF. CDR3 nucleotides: TGTGCCAGCAGGCGACAGGGAAACTATGGCTACACCTTC.

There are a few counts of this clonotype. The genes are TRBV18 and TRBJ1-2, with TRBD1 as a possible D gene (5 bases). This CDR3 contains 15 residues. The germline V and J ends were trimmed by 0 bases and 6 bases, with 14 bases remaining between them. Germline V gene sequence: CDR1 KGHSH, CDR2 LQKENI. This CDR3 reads CASSPPRAALDGYTF. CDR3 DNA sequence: TGTGCCAGCTCACCACCCAGGGCAGCCCTGGATGGCTACACCTTC. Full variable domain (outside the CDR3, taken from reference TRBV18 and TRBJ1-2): NAGVMQNPRHLVRRRGQEARLRCSPMKGHSHVYWYRQLPEEGLKFMVYLQKENIIDESGMPKERFSAEFPKEGPSILRIQQVVRGDSAAYFCASSPPRAALDGYTFGSGTRLTVV.

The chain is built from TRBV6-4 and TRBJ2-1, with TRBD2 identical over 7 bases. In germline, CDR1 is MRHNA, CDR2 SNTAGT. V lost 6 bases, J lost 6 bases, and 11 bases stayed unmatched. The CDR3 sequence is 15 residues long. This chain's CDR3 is CASSELAGEGNEQFF. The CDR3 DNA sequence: TGTGCCAGCAGCGAACTCGCGGGAGAGGGCAATGAGCAGTTCTTC.

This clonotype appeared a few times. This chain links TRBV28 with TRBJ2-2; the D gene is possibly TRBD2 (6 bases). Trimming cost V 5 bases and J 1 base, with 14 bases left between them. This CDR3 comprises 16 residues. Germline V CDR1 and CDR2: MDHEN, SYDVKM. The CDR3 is CASSHQGLLNTGELFF. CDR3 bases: TGTGCCAGCAGTCACCAGGGACTCCTGAACACCGGGGAGCTGTTTTTT. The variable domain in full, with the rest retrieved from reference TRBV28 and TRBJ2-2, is DVKVTQSSRYLVKRTGEKVFLECVQDMDHENMFWYRQDPGLGLRLIYFSYDVKMKEKGDIPEGYSVSREKKERFSLILESASTNQTSMYLCASSHQGLLNTGELFFGEGSRLTVL.

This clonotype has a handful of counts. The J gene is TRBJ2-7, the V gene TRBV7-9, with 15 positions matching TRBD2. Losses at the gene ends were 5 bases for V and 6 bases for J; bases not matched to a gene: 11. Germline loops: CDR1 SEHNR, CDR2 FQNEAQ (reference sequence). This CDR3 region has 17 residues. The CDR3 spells CASSRQGLAGGLGEQYF. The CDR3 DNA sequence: TGTGCCAGCAGCCGACAGGGACTAGCGGGAGGTCTGGGCGAGCAGTACTTC.

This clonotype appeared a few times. Here the CDR3 DNA reads TGCAGTGCTAGAGATTCGAAAACCACTGAAGCTTTCTTT. This sequence encodes CSARDSKTTEAFF. The V gene is TRBV20-1, the J gene TRBJ1-1; D remains unclear. Deletions cut 0 bases from V and 4 bases from J, with 9 bases between. This CDR3 region has 13 residues. CDR1 and CDR2 (germline): DFQATT, SNEGSKA (reference sequence).

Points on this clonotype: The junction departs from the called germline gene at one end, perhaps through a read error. In nucleotides, the CDR3 is TGTGCCAGCAGCACAAGTGGGATATCGTCCGGCTTC. This translates into CASSTSGISSGF. The chain links TRBV28 to TRBJ2-7; D is uncertain. This CDR3 is built from 12 residues. Germline V gives CDR1 MDHEN, CDR2 SYDVKM.

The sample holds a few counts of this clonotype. The CDR3 sequence: CASSRRTGGGYTF. The CDR3 DNA reads as TGTGCCAGCAGCCGTCGGACCGGGGGTGGCTACACCTTC. The chain recombines TRBV28 with TRBJ1-2, with D perhaps TRBD1 (5 bases). The V gene's germline CDR1 is MDHEN and CDR2 SYDVKM. V was trimmed by 6 bases and J by 7 bases, leaving 15 bases between them. The CDR3 consists of 13 residues.

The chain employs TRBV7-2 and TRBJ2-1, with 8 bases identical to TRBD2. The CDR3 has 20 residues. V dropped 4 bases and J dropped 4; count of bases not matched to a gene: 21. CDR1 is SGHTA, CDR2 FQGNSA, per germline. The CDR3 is CASSSRGSGRSQISYNEQFF. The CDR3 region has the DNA TGTGCCAGCAGCTCTCGGGGGAGCGGGAGAAGTCAAATCTCGTACAATGAGCAGTTCTTC.